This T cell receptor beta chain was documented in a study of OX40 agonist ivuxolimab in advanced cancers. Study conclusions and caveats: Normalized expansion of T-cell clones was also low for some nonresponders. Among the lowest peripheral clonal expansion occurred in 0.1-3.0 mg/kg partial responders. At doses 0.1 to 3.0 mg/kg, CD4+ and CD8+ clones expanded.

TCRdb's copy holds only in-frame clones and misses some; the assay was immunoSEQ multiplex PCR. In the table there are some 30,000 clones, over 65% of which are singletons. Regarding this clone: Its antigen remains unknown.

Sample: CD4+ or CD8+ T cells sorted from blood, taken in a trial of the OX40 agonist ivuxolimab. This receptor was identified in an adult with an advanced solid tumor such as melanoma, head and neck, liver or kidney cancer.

The CDR3 spells CASSSGLAGSTDTQYF. The CDR3 DNA is TGCGCCAGCAGCTCGGGACTAGCGGGCAGCACAGATACGCAGTATTTT. The V gene is TRBV4-1, the J gene TRBJ2-3; 12 positions match TRBD2. Germline V gene data show CDR1 as MGHRA and CDR2 as YSYEKL. Losses at the gene ends were 5 bases for V and 0 bases for J; bases not matched to a gene: 3. This CDR3 has 16 residues.